These 31 T cell receptor beta chains were all obtained from the same sample, sequenced in a study of T cell responses to AZD1222 COVID-19 vaccine (dated by TCRdb to 2020 to 2023). Libraries were built with the immunoSEQ multiplex PCR assay. Here the immuneACCESS table is served through TCRdb, limited to in-frame sequences with V and J called. Missing clones are a known gap in these copies; in checked studies unresolved V genes cover under half, and the rest lacks a known reason. This sample has 150,000 to 200,000 clones in its table, and 85% to 95% of those were observed once. The ten largest clones take up under 11% of the sample. In the paper's terms, the time point label means: baseline before first vaccination. The starting material was peripheral blood, obtained on day 0 of AZD1222 vaccination. The receptors were gathered from an adult in good health.

The rearrangement uses TRBV5-5 and TRBJ1-2, with a tentative D call TRBD1 (6 bases). The length of the CDR3 is 15 residues. V was cut by 0 bases and J by 0 bases, with 9 bases left in between. From germline, CDR1 is SGHKS and CDR2 YYEKEE (reference sequence). CDR3 sequence (DNA): TGTGCCAGCAGCTTGGCCGACAGGACTAACTATGGCTACACCTTC. This codes for CASSLADRTNYGYTF.

The chain employs TRBV11-1 and TRBJ2-5; D remains unclear. The CDR3 is 14 residues long. V shed 1 base and J shed 0 bases, with 6 bases lying between them. Germline CDR1 SGHAT, CDR2 FQDESV (reference sequence). As DNA, the CDR3 is TGTGCCAGCAGCTTAGGGACCTACCAAGAGACCCAGTACTTC. Amino acid sequence: CASSLGTYQETQYF. The complete variable domain, with remaining parts taken from reference TRBV11-1 and TRBJ2-5, reads EAEVAQSPRYKITEKSQAVAFWCDPISGHATLYWYRQILGQGPELLVQFQDESVVDDSQLPKDRFSAERLKGVDSTLKIQPAELGDSAMYLCASSLGTYQETQYFGPGTRLLVL.

The gene calls are TRBV6-2 or TRBV6-3 and TRBJ1-2; TRBD1 might be the D (6 bases). Germline-derived CDR1 and CDR2 are MNHEY and SVGEGT. V gave up 7 bases and J gave up 1 base, with 13 bases separating them. CDR3 length equals 14 residues. As DNA, the CDR3 is TGTGCCAGCACCCCACAGGGAGGTAACTATGGCTACACCTTC. It specifies CASTPQGGNYGYTF.

The chain couples TRBV19 to TRBJ1-1, with D maybe TRBD1 (5 bases). This CDR3 comprises 14 residues. V lost 3 bases and J lost 5, with 13 bases in between. The V gene's germline CDR1 is LNHDA and CDR2 SQIVND (reference sequence). As DNA, the CDR3 is TGTGCCAGTAGTATCGGGGGTGTCGTAACTGAAGCTTTCTTT. Translating it yields CASSIGGVVTEAFF.

The chain recombines TRBV20-1 with TRBJ1-5; the D is unclear. Looked up from germline, CDR1 is DFQATT and CDR2 is SNEGSKA (reference sequence). V was trimmed by 3 bases and J by 9 bases, leaving 15 bases between them. This CDR3 contains 13 residues. CDR3 sequence: CSASLAEYGPQHF. Written as DNA, the CDR3 is TGCAGTGCTAGTCTGGCTGAGTACGGGCCCCAGCATTTT.

The rearrangement joins TRBV7-2 to TRBJ2-7, with a tentative D call TRBD2 (5 bases). Trimming cost V 5 bases and J 7 bases, with 12 bases left between them. Germline V gene sequence: CDR1 SGHTA, CDR2 FQGNSA. This CDR3 comprises 12 residues. CDR3 nucleotides: TGTGCCAGCAGCACCCGGACGGGGGAGCAGTACGTC. Its translation: CASSTRTGEQYV.

This sequence joins TRBV19 and TRBJ2-1, with D possibly being TRBD1 (5 bases). The length of the CDR3 is 17 residues. Germline loops: CDR1 LNHDA, CDR2 SQIVND (reference sequence). V was cut by 1 base and J by 0 bases, with 13 bases left in between. CDR3 coding DNA: TGTGCCAGTAGTATAGCATTAGGACATTCCTCCTACAATGAGCAGTTCTTC. Amino acid sequence: CASSIALGHSSYNEQFF.

The chain uses TRBV12-3 or TRBV12-4 and TRBJ1-5; the D is unclear. V was trimmed by 2 bases and J by 11 bases, leaving 13 bases between them. The CDR3 has 13 residues. CDR3 region: CASSLSTGEAQHF. CDR3 bases: TGTGCCAGCAGTTTATCGACGGGAGAAGCCCAGCATTTT.

J is TRBJ2-2 and V is TRBV11-3; 9 bases match TRBD2. This CDR3 spans 15 amino acids. The V and J ends lost 5 bases and 4 bases, in that order; junction bases with no gene match: 5. CDR1 and CDR2 (germline): SGHNT, YENEEA. CDR3 in amino acids: CASSPIAGATGELFF. CDR3 coding DNA: TGTGCCAGCAGCCCAATAGCGGGAGCCACCGGGGAGCTGTTTTTT.

The chain recombines TRBV12-1 with TRBJ1-3. TRBV12-1 is recorded as a pseudogene. CDR3 length equals 16 residues. The CDR3 loop is CASTGGPHGGGDTIYF. The CDR3 region has the DNA TGTGCCAGCACCGGAGGACCTCACGGGGGTGGCGACACCATATATTTT.

The chain uses TRBV6-5 and TRBJ1-3; 9 nucleotides align to TRBD1. CDR1 MNHEY and CDR2 SVGAGI come from the germline V gene. The CDR3 has 16 residues. Trimming removed 0 bases from V and 4 bases from J; junction bases left unmatched: 4. In DNA form, the CDR3 reads TGTGCCAGCAGTTACTCCGGGACAGGGACGGGAAACACCATATATTTT. This sequence encodes CASSYSGTGTGNTIYF.

The gene calls are TRBV4-2 and TRBJ1-2; D may be TRBD1 (6 bases). The CDR3 runs 14 residues. Per germline, CDR1 LGHNA and CDR2 YNFKEQ. The V end was cut by 5 bases, the J end by 7 bases, with 17 bases between. Here the CDR3 reads CASSGVGGLGGYTF. The CDR3 DNA reads as TGTGCCAGCAGCGGAGTGGGGGGGCTTGGTGGCTACACCTTC.

This clone was seen once. The chain has TRBV3-1 (or the pseudogene TRBV3-2) and TRBJ2-7; D uncertain. The CDR3 contains 14 residues. Germline loops: CDR1 LGHDT, CDR2 YNNKEL (reference sequence). V gave up 7 bases and J gave up 5 bases, with 18 bases separating them. CDR3 amino acids: CASISLPQDDEQYF. The DNA of the CDR3 is TGTGCCAGCATTTCGTTACCTCAGGACGACGAGCAGTACTTC.

V is TRBV7-8 and J is TRBJ1-2; D is undetermined. The germline gives CDR1 SGHVS, CDR2 FQNEAQ. The CDR3 is made up of 15 amino acids. Trimming left V 0 bases short and J 2 bases short, with 10 bases between. CDR3 coding DNA: TGTGCCAGCAGCTTAGCCCCCGGTCAAAACTATGGCTACACCTTC. Translating it yields CASSLAPGQNYGYTF.

The chain has TRBV6-2 or TRBV6-3 and TRBJ2-7, with D maybe TRBD1 (5 bases). The CDR3 runs 13 residues. Germline-derived CDR1 and CDR2 are MNHEY and SVGEGT. Trimming cost V 5 bases and J 4 bases, with 12 bases left between them. The DNA for the CDR3 is TGTGCCAGCAGTCCCAGGGCGCCGTACGAGCAGTACGTC. Translated, it gives CASSPRAPYEQYV.

The genes are TRBV18 and TRBJ2-3; D is uncertain. There are 14 residues in the CDR3. The V and J ends lost 5 bases and 0 bases respectively, with 9 bases between them. The germline CDR1 and CDR2 sequences are KGHSH and LQKENI. Written as DNA, the CDR3 is TGTGCCAGCTCAGGGTTTACTAGCACAGATACGCAGTATTTT. Translated: CASSGFTSTDTQYF.

The chain combines TRBV27 with TRBJ1-1; possibly TRBD1 for D (5 bases). Germline V gene data show CDR1 as MNHEY and CDR2 as SMNVEV (reference sequence). The V end lost 3 bases, the J end lost 5 bases, and 16 bases lay between the germline ends. This CDR3 is 15 amino acids long. For the CDR3, the DNA is TGTGCCAGCAGTTTCTCGTTACCAGGGAGTACTGAAGCTTTCTTT. This sequence encodes CASSFSLPGSTEAFF.

V gene TRBV7-9 combines with J gene TRBJ1-2; D call uncertain. V shed 6 bases and J shed 5 bases, with 13 bases lying between them. The CDR3 consists of 13 residues. The germline V gene encodes CDR1 SEHNR and CDR2 FQNEAQ (reference sequence). As DNA, the CDR3 is TGTGCCAGCAGTGGCGGCCCCTTTTATGGCTACACCTTC. Protein: CASSGGPFYGYTF.

The sample holds one count of this clone. In DNA, the CDR3 is TGTGCCAGCAGCGCGAGCTTTGGCGAGCAGTTCTTC. Translated: CASSASFGEQFF. V and J are TRBV7-8 and TRBJ2-1, with D unclear. Trimming stripped 5 bases from V and 10 bases from J, with 12 bases between. CDR3 length: 12 residues. Germline lookup yields CDR1 SGHVS and CDR2 FQNEAQ.

The chain is built from TRBV19 and TRBJ1-1; D not certain. Germline CDR1 is LNHDA and CDR2 is SQIVND (reference sequence). The V and J ends lost 5 bases and 0 bases respectively, with 13 bases between them. The CDR3 has 15 amino acids. The CDR3 sequence is CASSDGLGLNTEAFF. The DNA of the CDR3 is TGTGCCAGTAGTGACGGATTAGGTCTGAACACTGAAGCTTTCTTT.

The genes are TRBV29-1 and TRBJ2-1, with 9 nucleotides matching TRBD2. The CDR3 covers 14 residues. CDR1 SQVTM and CDR2 ANQGSEA come from the germline V gene. V was clipped by 8 bases and J by 5 bases; unmatched bases: 10. The CDR3 sequence is CSPWRAGGDNEQFF. The CDR3 DNA follows: TGCAGCCCCTGGCGGGCGGGGGGGGACAATGAGCAGTTCTTC.

This chain uses TRBV18 with TRBJ2-7; TRBD2 is a possible D gene (6 bases). CDR1 KGHSH and CDR2 LQKENI come from the germline V gene. V was shortened by 3 bases and J by 6 bases, with 12 bases between the two germline ends. This CDR3 is 13 amino acids long. The CDR3 loop reads CASSPMEGSEQYV. CDR3 coding DNA: TGTGCCAGCTCACCGATGGAGGGTTCCGAGCAGTACGTC.

V usage is TRBV7-2 and J usage is TRBJ1-6, with no clear D. Deletions cut 5 bases from V and 5 bases from J, with 13 bases between. The CDR3 length is 15 residues. CDR1 is SGHTA, CDR2 FQGNSA, per germline. The CDR3 nucleotides read TGTGCCAGCAGCCCCCGGCAAGGAGATAATTCACCCCTCCACTTT. Translating it yields CASSPRQGDNSPLHF.

The V call is TRBV7-2, the J call TRBJ2-1; 12 bases fit TRBD2. V lost 3 bases to trimming and J lost 0 bases; unmatched junction nucleotides: 6. The germline V gene encodes CDR1 SGHTA and CDR2 FQGNSA. This CDR3 is built from 18 residues. In nucleotides, the CDR3 is TGTGCCAGCAGCTTGAGACTAGCGGGGGCGATCTCCTACAATGAGCAGTTCTTC. This sequence encodes CASSLRLAGAISYNEQFF. The full variable domain, its missing parts supplied by reference TRBV7-2 and TRBJ2-1, is GAGVSQSPSNKVTEKGKDVELRCDPISGHTALYWYRQSLGQGLEFLIYFQGNSAPDKSGLPSDRFSAERTGGSVSTLTIQRTQQEDSAVYLCASSLRLAGAISYNEQFFGPGTRLTVL.

The chain has TRBV27 and TRBJ1-2, with 9 bases lining up with TRBD1. Germline-derived CDR1 and CDR2 are MNHEY and SMNVEV (reference sequence). The CDR3 runs to 16 residues. J gave up 6 bases and V 6 bases, and 14 bases lay outside the gene matches. CDR3 sequence: CASSGQGSTPYHGYTF. The CDR3 region has the DNA TGTGCCAGCAGCGGACAGGGGTCAACCCCCTATCATGGCTACACCTTC.

The CDR3 sequence is CASSDGLAGLTDTQYF. DNA of the CDR3: TGCGCCAGCAGCGACGGACTAGCGGGACTGACAGATACGCAGTATTTT. The J gene is TRBJ2-3, the V gene TRBV5-1; 12 bases align to TRBD2. The V gene end was trimmed by 4 bases and the J gene end by 3 bases; junction bases not matched to a gene: 6. Germline CDR1 SGHRS, CDR2 YFSETQ. The CDR3 loop spans 16 amino acids.

The chain joins TRBV11-2 to TRBJ2-5; 11 positions match TRBD2. CDR1 SGHAT and CDR2 FQNNGV come from the germline V gene. The CDR3 runs 14 residues. The V segment lost 5 bases and the J segment 5 bases; nucleotides outside the gene matches: 4. Here the CDR3 reads CASSPLAGVETQYF. DNA for the CDR3: TGTGCCAGCAGCCCACTAGCGGGAGTGGAGACCCAGTACTTC.

The chain couples TRBV7-3 to TRBJ1-1; a weak D match, TRBD1 (5 bases). The CDR3 runs 16 residues. Germline lookup yields CDR1 SGHTA and CDR2 FQGTGA. Trimming cost V 1 base and J 1 base, with 13 bases left between them. The CDR3 region is CASSLMGRAENTEAFF. Here the CDR3 DNA reads TGTGCCAGCAGCTTAATGGGCAGGGCCGAGAACACTGAAGCTTTCTTT.

This chain joins TRBV3-1 (or the pseudogene TRBV3-2) and TRBJ1-3, with 7 bases aligning to TRBD1. Losses at the gene ends were 5 bases for V and 0 bases for J; bases not matched to a gene: 7. This CDR3 spans 16 amino acids. Per germline, CDR1 LGHDT and CDR2 YNNKEL (reference sequence). The CDR3 sequence: CASSTPGQLSGNTIYF. DNA of the CDR3: TGTGCCAGCAGCACCCCGGGACAGCTCTCTGGAAACACCATATATTTT.

This clone was observed a single time. The chain is built from TRBV7-9 and TRBJ1-5; 9 bases map to TRBD1. The CDR3 runs 18 residues. With 1 base clipped from V and 0 bases from J, the junction kept 7 bases outside the gene matches. Germline CDR1 and CDR2: SEHNR and FQNEAQ (reference sequence). The CDR3 protein is CASSLGWGTGYSNQPQHF. In DNA, the CDR3 is TGTGCCAGCAGCTTAGGATGGGGGACAGGGTATAGCAATCAGCCCCAGCATTTT.

The genes are TRBV7-9 and TRBJ1-1; D not resolved. The germline V gene encodes CDR1 SEHNR and CDR2 FQNEAQ (reference sequence). Trimming removed 2 bases from V and 4 bases from J, with 14 bases in between. CDR3 length: 15 amino acids. The CDR3 region has the DNA TGTGCCAGCAGCTTATCGACCGGATTCCGCACTGAAGCTTTCTTT. Translated, it gives CASSLSTGFRTEAFF.